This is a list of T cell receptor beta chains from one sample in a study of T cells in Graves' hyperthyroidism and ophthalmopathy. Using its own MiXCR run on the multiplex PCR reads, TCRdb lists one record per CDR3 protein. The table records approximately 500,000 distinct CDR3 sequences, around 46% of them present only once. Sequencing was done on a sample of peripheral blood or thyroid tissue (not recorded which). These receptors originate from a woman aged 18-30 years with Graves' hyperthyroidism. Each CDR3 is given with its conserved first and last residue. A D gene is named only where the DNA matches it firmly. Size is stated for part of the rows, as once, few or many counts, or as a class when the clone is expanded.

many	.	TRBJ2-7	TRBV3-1	TGTGCCAGCAGTGGAACAGACCAGGGACTCTACGAGCAGTACTTC	CASSGTDQGLYEQYF
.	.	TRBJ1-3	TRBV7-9	TGTGCCAGCAGCTCACACACTCTTTCTGGAAACACCATATATTTT	CASSSHTLSGNTIYF
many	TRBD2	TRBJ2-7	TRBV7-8	TGTGCCAGCAGCCCCGTGGGAGGGATCCTCGTCGAGCAGTACTTC	CASSPVGGILVEQYF
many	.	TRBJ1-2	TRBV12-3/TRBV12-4	TGTGCCAGCAGGCCACAGGGAACATATGGCTACACCTTC	CASRPQGTYGYTF
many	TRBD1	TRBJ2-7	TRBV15	TGTGCCACCAGCTTCCGGACAGGGAACGAGCAGTACTTC	CATSFRTGNEQYF
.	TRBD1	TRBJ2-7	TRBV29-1	TGCAGCGTTAGACAGGGAGCCGAGCAGTACTTC	CSVRQGAEQYF
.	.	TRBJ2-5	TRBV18	TGTGCCAGCTCCGAGGACCCTCAGGAGACCCAGTACTTC	CASSEDPQETQYF
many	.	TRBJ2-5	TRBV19	TGTGCCAGTAGCGGGACTGCGGGAGAGACCCAGTACTTC	CASSGTAGETQYF
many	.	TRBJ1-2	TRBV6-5	TGTGCCAGCAGCCCTTCGGAGCAGGGAGGAGGCCTTGGCTACACCTTC	CASSPSEQGGGLGYTF
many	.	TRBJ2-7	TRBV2	TGTGCCAGCAGCCGGGACTTCGCCTACGAGCAGTACTTC	CASSRDFAYEQYF
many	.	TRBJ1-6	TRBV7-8	TGTGCCAGCAGCCCGACGGGGGCCAATTCACCCCTCCACTTT	CASSPTGANSPLHF
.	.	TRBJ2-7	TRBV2	TGTGCCAGCAGTTTCTCACAGGGTGGCGAGCAGTACTTC	CASSFSQGGEQYF
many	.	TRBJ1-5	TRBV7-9	TGTGCCAGCAGCGACGACAGCCTGAGTGACCCCCAGCATTTT	CASSDDSLSDPQHF
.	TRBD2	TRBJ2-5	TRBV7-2	TGTGCCAGCAGCTTAAAAGCGGGGGTAATAGAGACCCAGTACTTC	CASSLKAGVIETQYF
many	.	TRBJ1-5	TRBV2	TGTGCCAGCAACCCTTCGCGGGCTTGGGGACAGCCCCAGCATTTT	CASNPSRAWGQPQHF
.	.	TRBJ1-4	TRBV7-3	TGTGCCAGCAGCTCCCGGGACGGGGAAAAACTGTTTTTT	CASSSRDGEKLFF
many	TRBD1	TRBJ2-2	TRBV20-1	TGCAGTGCCGACCTGGACAGGGTAACGAACACCGGGGAGCTGTTTTTT	CSADLDRVTNTGELFF
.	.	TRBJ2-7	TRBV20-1	TGCAGTGCTTGGGGAGCTAGCGACGAGCAGTACTTC	CSAWGASDEQYF
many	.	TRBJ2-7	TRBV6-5	TGTGCCAGCAGTTACAATCGGTCTCCAGGGGCGAGATTCTCCTACGAGCAGTACTTC	CASSYNRSPGARFSYEQYF
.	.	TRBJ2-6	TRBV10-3	TGTGCCATCAGTGAAGATACAGGGTATGGGGCCAACGTCCTGACTTTC	CAISEDTGYGANVLTF
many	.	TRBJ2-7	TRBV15	TGTGCCACCAGCAGGGCTTTCGGGGAGCAGTACTTC	CATSRAFGEQYF
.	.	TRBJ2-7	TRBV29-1	TGTGCCTGGAGTGTCGTCGGATCGACTTACGAGCAGTACTTC	CAWSVVGSTYEQYF
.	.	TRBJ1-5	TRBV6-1	TGTGCCTGCAGTGCCTTTCCGGACCGGACTTATAGCAATCAGCCCCAGCATTTT	CACSAFPDRTYSNQPQHF
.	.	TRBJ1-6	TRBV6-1	TGTGCCAGCACCGGTTGGCGCTCCTATAATTCACCCCTCCACTTT	CASTGWRSYNSPLHF
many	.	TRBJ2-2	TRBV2	TGTGCCAGCAGCCCACAGGGATCGGACACCGGGGAGCTGTTTTTT	CASSPQGSDTGELFF
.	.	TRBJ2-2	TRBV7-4	TGTGCCAGCCGCTGGCGGGAGCTGTTTTTT	CASRWRELFF
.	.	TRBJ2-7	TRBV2	TGTGCCAGCTTGGTGGACTTGACCTCCTACGAGCAGTACTTC	CASLVDLTSYEQYF
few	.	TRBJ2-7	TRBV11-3	TGTGCCAGCAGCTTAGGCGGGCGGGTCTTATCTTACGAGCAGTACTTC	CASSLGGRVLSYEQYF
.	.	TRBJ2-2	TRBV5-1	TGCGCCAGCAATGTACGGCAGTCGAACACCGGGGAGCTGTCTTGG	CASNVRQSNTGELSW
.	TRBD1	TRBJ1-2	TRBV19	TGTGCCAGCAGCCAGTCTAGCGGGACAGCCTATGGCTACACCTTC	CASSQSSGTAYGYTF
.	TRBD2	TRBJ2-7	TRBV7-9	TGTGCCAGCAGTTCGGCCCAGCTAGCGGCGAACTCCTACGAGCAGTACTTC	CASSSAQLAANSYEQYF
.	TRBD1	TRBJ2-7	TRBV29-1	TGCAGCGTTGATACCGGGACAGCCGCCTACGAGCAGTACTTC	CSVDTGTAAYEQYF
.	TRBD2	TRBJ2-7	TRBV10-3	TGTGCCACGGGGGGGGGGAGCTCCTACAAGCAGTACTTC	CATGGGSSYKQYF
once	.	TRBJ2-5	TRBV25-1	TGTGCCAGCAGTCCAATGCCCGGGGAGCGGGAGACCCAGTACTTC	CASSPMPGERETQYF
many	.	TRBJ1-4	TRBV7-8	TGTGCCAGCAGCTTAGGTCGCGGTCGGACTAATGAAAAACTGTTTTTT	CASSLGRGRTNEKLFF